This T cell receptor beta chain was observed in a study of control samples from healthy donors and cancer patients. The table came from immunoSEQ multiplex PCR; TCRdb's copy has only in-frame clones and leaves some out. The sample lists some 140,000 clones; less than 90% were seen once. This clone appeared once. The germline gives CDR1 MGHRA, CDR2 YSYEKL. This CDR3 spans 13 amino acids. V was pared by 0 bases and J by 9 bases, with 11 bases between. V and J are TRBV4-1 and TRBJ1-1; no reliable D call. Sample: blood. The source of this sequence is a woman aged 30 to 39 in good health. CDR3 amino acids: CASSQEVNRKAFF. CDR3 DNA sequence: TGCGCCAGCAGCCAAGAGGTTAACAGAAAAGCTTTCTTT.